Sequencing of this T cell receptor beta chain was carried out in a study of blood T cell repertoires in COVID-19 (dated by TCRdb to about 2020). Study-level background: Samples covering the acute and convalescent phases of COVID-19 were provided by collaborators in the United States, Italy and Spain. The material from the prospective study consisted of cDNA or gDNA derived from T cells, B-cell-depleted T cells, or PBMCs. The dataset comprised deeply sampled blood TCRbeta repertoires from subjects exposed to, actively infected with, or recovered from COVID-19. The repertoires were released in a freely available public database intended as a resource for research on the immune response to SARS-CoV-2. Samples were obtained from the ongoing ImmuneRACE study (first 160 participants) and from over 1,000 subjects provided by 6 global collaborators. Nearly every sample came with metadata listing a de-identified subject ID, COVID-19 status, age in years and sex. Where HLA class I and class II types were available, the types were taken from metadata supplied by the sample provider, not from assay-based typing.

Results the study describes overall, beyond this receptor: Clinical and demographic metadata were provided uncurated, with the amount varying by source and participant.

From its cysteine to its phenylalanine, the CDR3 spans 16 amino acids. Only the CDR3 DNA stays, 48 bases, in frame from base 1. Taken from the germline V gene, the CDR1 and CDR2 loops are SGHAT and FQNNGV. V sheds 6 bases and J sheds 4 bases, leaving 20 bases between their ends. TCRbeta CDR3 regions were amplified from genomic DNA by means of the immunoSEQ Assay, a bias-controlled multiplex PCR. The paper's data handling went like this. Nucleated cell counts per sample were estimated from amplification of reference gene primers within the assay. To quantify the absolute abundance of each unique TCRbeta CDR3 rearrangement, sequence reads were collapsed and filtered. Productive Simpson clonality was computed per sample as the square root of Simpson's diversity index over productive rearrangements. TCRdb mirrors the immuneACCESS table, restricted to in-frame sequences. Some clones are absent from its copies; in checked studies, under half trace to an unresolved V gene, and the reason for the others is unknown. V, J and clone size derive from that table, while D and trimming were established from the DNA sequence. This sample holds 250,000 to 300,000 clones; 88% were observed only once. The ten largest clonotypes hold 0.8% to 1% of the sample.

On this clone itself: Its antigen is still unknown. No base quality information exists; no much larger clone differs at one position.

In the prospective study, participants were roughly 18 to 95 years old, resided in about two dozen geographic areas of the United States, and were enrolled through a virtual design. Cohort assignment in the prospective study relied on participant-reported clinical history from a screening survey and a study questionnaire. For ImmuneRACE Cohort 3, a participant was defined as recovered based on two consecutive negative NP/OP PCR tests, clearance by a healthcare professional, or resolution of symptoms. In the prospective study, mobile phlebotomists collected whole blood, serum and a nasopharyngeal or oropharyngeal swab from each participant. Prospective study participants could optionally give additional blood draws and questionnaires over an approximately 2-month period. Before DNA extraction, prospective study blood samples were shipped either frozen or at room temperature.

The receptor's source is a woman in her twenties or thirties who had recovered from COVID-19. Source material: PBMCs or T cells enriched from blood (not recorded which). The chain is assembled from TRBV11-2 and TRBJ2-3; D gene: possibly TRBD2, on 6 matching bases. The nucleotide sequence reads TGTGCCAGCAGTCGTGACCTAGCGCGGCATGCAGATACGCAGTATTTT. It encodes CASSRDLARHADTQYF. The variable domain in full, with residues beyond the CDR3 obtained from the reference TRBV11-2 and TRBJ2-3 genes, is EAGVAQSPRYKIIEKRQSVAFWCNPISGHATLYWYQQILGQGPKLLIQFQNNGVVDDSQLPKDRFSAERLKGVDSTLKIQPAKLEDSAVYLCASSRDLARHADTQYFGPGTRLTVL.